Listed here are 25 T cell receptor beta chains from one sample, sequenced in a study of T cells in tuberculosis. Sequenced by immunoSEQ multiplex PCR; TCRdb stores in-frame clones only, minus some. This repertoire shows under 35,000 clones, approximately 94% found once; its top ten account for 8%. Sequencing input: PBMCs. The receptor source for this set is a donor aged 10 to 29 with latent tuberculosis or without tuberculosis infection.

CDR3 coding DNA: TGTGCCAGCAGCTACCGGACCGGGACAGGGCCATACGAGCAGTACTTC. This translates into CASSYRTGTGPYEQYF. The gene calls are TRBV11-2 and TRBJ2-7; 9 nucleotides agree with TRBD1. V gave up 4 bases and J gave up 4 bases; unmatched junction bases: 11. CDR3 length: 16 residues. The germline V gene encodes CDR1 SGHAT and CDR2 FQNNGV.

The chain employs TRBV7-6 and TRBJ2-7; possibly TRBD2 for D (6 bases). Germline values: CDR1 SGHVS, CDR2 FNYEAQ. The CDR3 runs 13 residues. The V end lost 7 bases, the J end lost 7 bases, and 17 bases lay between the germline ends. CDR3 sequence (DNA): TGTGCCAGCACGGCCCCGGGACTTTTGGAGCAGTACTTC. Translating gives CASTAPGLLEQYF.

V usage is TRBV9 and J usage is TRBJ2-7; 7 positions match TRBD1. The CDR3 is made up of 17 amino acids. In germline, CDR1 is SGDLS, CDR2 YYNGEE. Trimming removed 0 bases from V and 0 bases from J; junction bases left unmatched: 9. For the CDR3, the DNA is TGTGCCAGCAGCGTAGTAGTAGAGGGGGCCCCCTCCTACGAGCAGTACTTC. This codes for CASSVVVEGAPSYEQYF.

This clone has a single count. This sequence joins TRBV9 and TRBJ2-4; possible D gene TRBD1, 5 bases. The CDR3 totals 12 residues. Germline V gives CDR1 SGDLS, CDR2 YYNGEE. Trimming took off 4 bases at V and 9 bases at J, with 11 bases between the two ends. CDR3 region: CASSPGSGIQYF. The CDR3 DNA is TGTGCCAGCAGCCCAGGGTCGGGCATTCAGTACTTC.

The rearrangement links TRBV19 to TRBJ2-2, with TRBD2 as a possible D gene (5 bases). CDR1 LNHDA and CDR2 SQIVND come from the germline V gene (reference sequence). Trimming pared 1 base from V and 6 bases from J, leaving 9 bases between. The CDR3 contains 14 residues. CDR3 bases: TGTGCCAGTAGTATAGGTGGGAGCGCCGGGGAGCTGTTTTTT. Translation: CASSIGGSAGELFF.

The CDR3 DNA follows: TGCAGCGTTGCTAAGGACAGGGGTGGAAACACCATATATTTT. Its protein is CSVAKDRGGNTIYF. The V and J genes are TRBV29-1 and TRBJ1-3, with 9 nucleotides matching TRBD1. With 4 bases clipped from V and 3 bases from J, the junction kept 4 bases outside the gene matches. Looked up from germline, CDR1 is SQVTM and CDR2 is ANQGSEA. This CDR3 region has 14 residues. The complete variable domain, with remaining parts taken from reference TRBV29-1 and TRBJ1-3, reads SAVISQKPSRDICQRGTSLTIQCQVDSQVTMMFWYRQQPGQSLTLIATANQGSEATYESGFVIDKFPISRPNLTFSTLTVSNMSPEDSSIYLCSVAKDRGGNTIYFGEGSWLTVV.

The CDR3 loop is CAWGADYEQYF. CDR3 DNA sequence: TGTGCCTGGGGGGCTGACTACGAGCAGTACTTC. The chain is built from TRBV30 and TRBJ2-7; maybe TRBD1 (5 bases). The germline gives CDR1 GTSNPN, CDR2 SVGIG (reference sequence). With 5 bases removed from V and 3 bases from J, the gap between germline ends came to 8 bases. The CDR3 has 11 residues.

The rearrangement uses TRBV29-1 and TRBJ2-1, with 8 nucleotides matching TRBD1. Trimming cost V 1 base and J 10 bases; bases outside gene matches: 9. The germline V gene has CDR1 SQVTM and CDR2 ANQGSEA. The CDR3 totals 14 residues. For the CDR3, the DNA is TGCAGCGTTGAAGGGAGAACGGACAGGGTCGAGCAGTTCTTC. Protein sequence: CSVEGRTDRVEQFF.

J is TRBJ2-7 and V is TRBV6-4; 10 bases align to TRBD2. V shed 0 bases and J 2 bases; nucleotides not matched to a gene: 10. This CDR3 contains 18 residues. Germline V CDR1 and CDR2: MRHNA, SNTAGT. The CDR3 DNA reads as TGTGCCAGCAGTGACTCATCTACTAGCGGGAATTCTACCTACGAGCAGTACTTC. Translated: CASSDSSTSGNSTYEQYF.

About this clone: This is likely a read error, given that the CDR3 carries no conserved phenylalanine or tryptophan at its end. The DNA is left out, because the CDR3 cannot be placed on it with certainty; the CDR3 is given as TCRdb lists it. The chain has TRBV2 and TRBJ1-2. Germline values: CDR1 SNHLY, CDR2 FYNNEI. A total of 9 residues make up the CDR3, ends included. The CDR3 here is CASSGSGLH.

The chain couples TRBV30 to TRBJ2-7; maybe TRBD2 (5 bases). V was clipped by 0 bases and J by 0 bases, with 12 bases between them. The germline V gene encodes CDR1 GTSNPN and CDR2 SVGIG (reference sequence). CDR3 length: 15 residues. Written as DNA, the CDR3 is TGTGCCTGGAGTGTAATCTGGACTGACTCCTACGAGCAGTACTTC. Translated, it gives CAWSVIWTDSYEQYF. Full variable domain (rest looked up from reference TRBV30 and TRBJ2-7): SQTIHQWPATLVQPVGSPLSLECTVEGTSNPNLYWYRQAAGRGLQLLFYSVGIGQISSEVPQNLSASRPQDRQFILSSKKLLLSDSGFYLCAWSVIWTDSYEQYFGPGTRLTVT.

This chain uses TRBV30 with TRBJ1-1; 8 bases agree with TRBD1. Unmatched junction bases numbered 7, after V lost 1 base and J lost 6 bases. This CDR3 is built from 14 residues. Germline values: CDR1 GTSNPN, CDR2 SVGIG (reference sequence). The DNA for the CDR3 is TGTGCCTGGAGTGCGGGACAGGTCGGCGCTGAAGCTTTCTTT. Translated, it gives CAWSAGQVGAEAFF.

The chain recombines TRBV4-2 with TRBJ1-1; TRBD1 agrees at 9 bases. The V gene's germline CDR1 is LGHNA and CDR2 YNFKEQ. This CDR3 spans 15 amino acids. The V segment lost 4 bases and the J segment 3 bases; nucleotides outside the gene matches: 6. The CDR3 DNA reads TGTGCCAGCAGCCCTCAGGACAGGGGTGACACTGAAGCTTTCTTT. Amino acids: CASSPQDRGDTEAFF.

This chain joins TRBV18 and TRBJ2-7, with 10 bases that match TRBD2. This CDR3 region has 16 residues. Germline-derived CDR1 and CDR2 are KGHSH and LQKENI. V lost 1 base, J lost 2 bases, and 5 bases stayed unmatched. This chain's CDR3 is CASSPLTSGNPYEQYF. As DNA, the CDR3 is TGTGCCAGCTCACCACTAACTAGCGGGAATCCCTACGAGCAGTACTTC.

This chain links TRBV7-2 with TRBJ2-7, with a possible D match to TRBD1 (6 bases). The V gene lost 4 bases and the J gene lost 5 bases, with 12 bases spanning the gap. Germline V CDR1 and CDR2: SGHTA, FQGNSA. The CDR3 consists of 13 residues. CDR3 DNA sequence: TGTGCCAGCAGCTCTACAGGGTTCCACGAGCAGTACTTC. Translated: CASSSTGFHEQYF.

This chain connects TRBV11-3 to TRBJ2-2; D might be TRBD2 (7 bases). V was cut by 1 base and J by 6 bases, with 21 bases left in between. CDR3 length: 18 residues. Looked up from germline, CDR1 is SGHNT and CDR2 is YENEEA. CDR3 protein: CASSLGPSGGLGAGELFF. CDR3 nucleotide sequence: TGTGCCAGCAGCTTAGGACCCTCCGGGGGGCTGGGAGCCGGGGAGCTGTTTTTT.

The chain has TRBV27 and TRBJ2-1, with TRBD2 identical over 15 bases. Germline V gives CDR1 MNHEY, CDR2 SMNVEV (reference sequence). The CDR3 contains 17 residues. Trimming at V came to 8 bases and at J to 3 bases, leaving 8 bases not matched to a gene. This CDR3 is CASFGLAGGALYNEQFF. The DNA for the CDR3 is TGTGCCAGCTTCGGACTAGCGGGAGGGGCCCTCTACAATGAGCAGTTCTTC.

This clone appeared once. CDR3 sequence reads: CASSFDYTDTQYF. The CDR3 bases are TGTGCCAGCAGCTTTGACTACACAGATACGCAGTATTTT. The chain carries TRBV7-9 and TRBJ2-3; the D gene is possibly TRBD2 (5 bases). V was shortened by 3 bases and J by 2 bases, with 6 bases between the two germline ends. The CDR3 consists of 13 residues. Germline CDR1 and CDR2: SEHNR and FQNEAQ (reference sequence).

The chain links TRBV7-2 to TRBJ1-1; TRBD1 matches at 7 bases. With 6 bases clipped from V and 7 bases from J, the junction kept 11 bases outside the gene matches. Germline V gene data show CDR1 as SGHTA and CDR2 as FQGNSA. The CDR3 totals 14 residues. The CDR3 sequence is CASSYGGGAIEAFF. CDR3 DNA: TGTGCCAGCAGTTATGGAGGGGGCGCGATTGAAGCTTTCTTT. Filled out from reference TRBV7-2 and TRBJ1-1, the complete variable domain reads GAGVSQSPSNKVTEKGKDVELRCDPISGHTALYWYRQSLGQGLEFLIYFQGNSAPDKSGLPSDRFSAERTGGSVSTLTIQRTQQEDSAVYLCASSYGGGAIEAFFGQGTRLTVV.

This clone was seen only once. The chain links TRBV18 to TRBJ2-2; D not certain. This CDR3 has 12 amino acids. Trimming pared 6 bases from V and 5 bases from J, leaving 7 bases between. Germline lookup yields CDR1 KGHSH and CDR2 LQKENI. CDR3 nucleotides: TGTGCCAGCTCCCTCAGGACCGGGGAGCTGTTTTTT. Protein sequence: CASSLRTGELFF.

The CDR3, as DNA: TGTGCCAGCAGTGACCCTACCCGGACAGGGGCTGGAGGCGGCTACACCTTC. It is translated as CASSDPTRTGAGGGYTF. This sequence joins TRBV6-4 and TRBJ1-2, with 9 nucleotides matching TRBD1. Germline values: CDR1 MRHNA, CDR2 SNTAGT. CDR3 size: 17 residues. The J segment lost 8 bases and the V segment lost 2 bases, leaving 15 bases of the junction unmatched.

This rearrangement joins TRBV7-9 to TRBJ2-3, with 10 bases that match TRBD1. The V segment lost 6 bases and the J segment 2 bases; nucleotides outside the gene matches: 17. Germline CDR1 and CDR2: SEHNR and FQNEAQ (reference sequence). The CDR3 is 19 amino acids. The CDR3 bases are TGTGCCAGCAGTCGACCCGGGACAGGGGATTCTTGGGCCACAGATACGCAGTATTTT. Residues: CASSRPGTGDSWATDTQYF.

This chain connects TRBV7-8 to TRBJ2-3, with 10 bases identical to TRBD2. V gave up 2 bases and J gave up 5 bases; unmatched junction bases: 10. This CDR3 region has 17 residues. Germline CDR1 and CDR2: SGHVS and FQNEAQ. CDR3 region: CASSLRRRSGREDTQYF. The CDR3 nucleotides read TGTGCCAGCAGCTTAAGGCGCCGGAGCGGGAGGGAAGATACGCAGTATTTT.

The rearrangement joins TRBV2 to TRBJ2-3, with 7 positions matching TRBD1. V lost 5 bases to trimming and J lost 3 bases; unmatched junction nucleotides: 8. Germline CDR1 is SNHLY and CDR2 is FYNNEI. CDR3 length: 15 residues. This CDR3 reads CASSRQGSPTDTQYF. CDR3 nucleotide sequence: TGTGCCAGCAGTAGACAGGGATCTCCAACAGATACGCAGTATTTT.

The chain recombines TRBV25-1 with TRBJ2-1; 11 bases map to TRBD2. The V gene's germline CDR1 is MGHDK and CDR2 SYGVNS. V lost 5 bases and J lost 9; bases outside the gene matches: 12. CDR3 length equals 16 residues. CDR3 protein: CASSSKVVAGGGEQFF. CDR3 nucleotides: TGTGCCAGCAGTTCAAAGGTAGTAGCGGGAGGGGGTGAGCAGTTCTTC.